The 8 T cell receptor beta chains given below trace back to one sample, sequenced in a study of neurological immune-mediated disorders. TCRdb called the 5' RACE reads again in MiXCR, with one record for every CDR3 protein. The sample consists of some 33,000 distinct CDR3 sequences, about 1.4% of them appearing once. Input material: PBMCs. These receptors originate from a woman aged 30 to 39 with multiple sclerosis.

This clonotype has at least ten counts. The chain recombines TRBV5-1 with TRBJ2-5; TRBD1 matches at 12 bases. Germline V gene sequence: CDR1 SGHRS, CDR2 YFSETQ. J was trimmed by 3 bases and V by 2 bases; bases with no gene match: 5. The CDR3 has 16 amino acids. The CDR3 region has the DNA TGCGCCAGCAGCTTCCCCGGGACAGGGGGCGAAGAGACCCAGTACTTC. This codes for CASSFPGTGGEETQYF.

This clonotype has a count of ten or more. The V and J genes are TRBV5-5 and TRBJ2-7; D unclear. Germline CDR1 and CDR2: SGHKS and YYEKEE (reference sequence). There are 14 residues in the CDR3. V shed 4 bases and J shed 4 bases, with 15 bases lying between them. CDR3 in DNA: TGTGCCAGCAGCGCCCGGGTCATAGGTTACGAGCAGTACTTC. Translating gives CASSARVIGYEQYF.

This clonotype was seen many times. V gene TRBV20-1 combines with J gene TRBJ1-3; D gene uncertain. The length of the CDR3 is 14 residues. Germline V gene data show CDR1 as DFQATT and CDR2 as SNEGSKA (reference sequence). Trimming cost V 3 bases and J 0 bases, with 9 bases left between them. Written as DNA, the CDR3 is TGCAGTGCTAGGGCATCCTTCTCTGGAAACACCATATATTTT. Its translation: CSARASFSGNTIYF.

This clonotype was found many times. V usage is TRBV5-1 and J usage is TRBJ1-6; 10 bases map to TRBD1. Per germline, CDR1 SGHRS and CDR2 YFSETQ. This CDR3 has 14 amino acids. Losses at the gene ends were 4 bases for V and 10 bases for J; bases not matched to a gene: 5. This CDR3 is CASSETGGLSPLHF. The CDR3, as DNA: TGCGCCAGCAGCGAGACAGGGGGCCTATCACCCCTCCACTTT.

There are many counts of this clonotype. The rearrangement joins TRBV12-3 or TRBV12-4 to TRBJ2-3; D remains ambiguous. Trimming removed 5 bases at V and 0 bases at J, with 9 bases between. The CDR3 length is 14 residues. The CDR3 is CASSPRLSTDTQYF. CDR3 coding DNA: TGTGCCAGCAGTCCCCGACTTAGCACAGATACGCAGTATTTT.

V usage is TRBV27 and J usage is TRBJ1-5; 8 positions match TRBD1. CDR3 size: 22 residues. Losses at the gene ends were 4 bases for V and 2 bases for J; bases not matched to a gene: 25. The germline V gene has CDR1 MNHEY and CDR2 SMNVEV (reference sequence). The CDR3 sequence is CASSSRFPTLQGGLRGNQPQHF. Written as DNA, the CDR3 is TGTGCCAGCAGTTCACGATTCCCCACCCTACAGGGGGGACTTAGGGGCAATCAGCCCCAGCATTTT.

This clonotype was recorded many times. The chain joins TRBV20-1 to TRBJ2-5, with 7 nucleotides matching TRBD2. The junction had 7 bases not matched to a gene; V was cut back by 8 bases and J by 7 bases. The V gene's germline CDR1 is DFQATT and CDR2 SNEGSKA (reference sequence). This CDR3 has 11 amino acids. In nucleotides, the CDR3 is TGCAGTTCCCGGGGGGTAGGGACCCAGTACTTC. Translating gives CSSRGVGTQYF.

This clonotype was detected ten times or more. The rearrangement joins TRBV7-2 to TRBJ2-2; D not resolved. Trimming pared 0 bases from V and 3 bases from J, leaving 8 bases between. Germline V gene sequence: CDR1 SGHTA, CDR2 FQGNSA. The CDR3 sequence is 15 residues long. CDR3 DNA: TGTGCCAGCAGCTTAGCGACCGTATACACCGGGGAGCTGTTTTTT. It codes for CASSLATVYTGELFF. Together with reference TRBV7-2 and TRBJ2-2, the CDR3 gives the full variable domain: GAGVSQSPSNKVTEKGKDVELRCDPISGHTALYWYRQSLGQGLEFLIYFQGNSAPDKSGLPSDRFSAERTGGSVSTLTIQRTQQEDSAVYLCASSLATVYTGELFFGEGSRLTVL.